Below are 15 T cell receptor beta chains sequenced from a single sample in a study of siplizumab effects on memory and regulatory T cells. Method: immunoSEQ multiplex PCR; TCRdb's copy keeps in-frame clones and lacks some. The sample carries about 120,000 clones, approximately 94% recorded once. Input material: non-Treg CD4+ T cells sorted from blood. Receptors originate from a human donor in good health.

The rearrangement links TRBV9 to TRBJ1-2, with unresolved D. The V gene lost 4 bases and the J gene lost 0 bases, with 13 bases spanning the gap. This CDR3 comprises 15 residues. Germline values: CDR1 SGDLS, CDR2 YYNGEE. CDR3 region: CASSPDIGSNYGYTF. DNA of the CDR3: TGTGCCAGCAGCCCCGACATCGGCTCTAACTATGGCTACACCTTC.

In the case of this clone: The identical CDR3 is also encoded by other nucleotide sequences in the sample. V usage is TRBV5-1 and J usage is TRBJ2-7, with unresolved D. Germline V CDR1 and CDR2: SGHRS, YFSETQ. The CDR3 totals 12 residues. The germline V and J ends were trimmed by 0 bases and 5 bases, with 6 bases remaining between them. The CDR3 DNA reads as TGCGCCAGCAGCTTGGGTCAGGACGAGCAGTACTTC. Translation: CASSLGQDEQYF. Filled out from reference TRBV5-1 and TRBJ2-7, the complete variable domain reads KAGVTQTPRYLIKTRGQQVTLSCSPISGHRSVSWYQQTPGQGLQFLFEYFSETQRNKGNFPGRFSGRQFSNSRSEMNVSTLELGDSALYLCASSLGQDEQYFGPGTRLTVT.

The J gene is TRBJ2-1, the V gene TRBV10-3, with 9 bases fitting TRBD1. The germline CDR1 and CDR2 sequences are ENHRY and SYGVKD. V trimming: 6 bases; J trimming: 7 bases; junction bases outside the gene matches: 7. The CDR3 is made up of 14 amino acids. The chain's CDR3 is CAIRPGQGGNEQFF. CDR3 bases: TGTGCCATCAGGCCGGGACAGGGCGGGAATGAGCAGTTCTTC.

The chain has TRBV14 and TRBJ2-2; 9 bases fit TRBD1. Per germline, CDR1 SGHDN and CDR2 FVKESK. V lost 6 bases to trimming and J lost 5 bases; unmatched junction nucleotides: 4. CDR3 size: 14 residues. CDR3 DNA sequence: TGTGCCAGCAGGGGACAGGGTACGACCGGGGAGCTGTTTTTT. Translation gives CASRGQGTTGELFF.

The chain has TRBV6-1 and TRBJ1-5, with 8 bases identical to TRBD1. Trimming at V came to 5 bases and at J to 9 bases, leaving 9 bases not matched to a gene. The CDR3 contains 14 residues. From germline, CDR1 is MNHNS and CDR2 SASEGT. DNA for the CDR3: TGTGCCAGCAGTAAGGACAGGGCGGGCGGGCCCCAGCATTTT. It encodes CASSKDRAGGPQHF.

The chain recombines TRBV18 with TRBJ2-2; the match to TRBD2 covers 10 bases. Losses at the gene ends were 1 base for V and 5 bases for J; bases not matched to a gene: 7. The CDR3 totals 17 residues. Per the germline V gene, CDR1 is KGHSH and CDR2 is LQKENI. The CDR3 nucleotides read TGTGCCAGCTCACCACAACCTAGCGGGGGCGTGACCGGGGAGCTGTTTTTT. As protein: CASSPQPSGGVTGELFF.

The chain uses TRBV6-1 and TRBJ2-7; perhaps TRBD1 as D (6 bases). CDR1 is MNHNS and CDR2 is SASEGT in the germline V gene. V dropped 3 bases and J dropped 5 bases, with 11 bases sitting between them. This CDR3 has 13 amino acids. The CDR3 DNA reads TGTGCCAGCAGTGATACAGGGAACGACGAGCAGTACTTC. Encoded protein: CASSDTGNDEQYF.

V is TRBV18 and J is TRBJ1-2, with D possibly TRBD1 on 5 matching bases. Trimming removed 7 bases at V and 4 bases at J, with 22 bases between. From germline, CDR1 is KGHSH and CDR2 LQKENI. The CDR3 extends over 16 amino acids. The CDR3 loop is CASLSDGTEITYGYTF. The CDR3 nucleotides are TGTGCCAGCTTGAGTGATGGGACGGAGATAACCTATGGCTACACCTTC.

J is TRBJ2-1 and V is TRBV2; D call uncertain. This CDR3 has 14 residues. The germline V gene has CDR1 SNHLY and CDR2 FYNNEI. The V end lost 8 bases, the J end lost 7 bases, and 18 bases lay between the germline ends. The DNA of the CDR3 is TGTGCCAGCGAATTGATCCAACCTGGGAATGAGCAGTTCTTC. Its translation is CASELIQPGNEQFF.

This chain links TRBV25-1 with TRBJ2-5; D not resolved. Trimming left V 5 bases short and J 3 bases short, with 1 base between. The germline V gene has CDR1 MGHDK and CDR2 SYGVNS. This CDR3 region has 10 residues. In DNA form, the CDR3 reads TGTGCCAGCAGTAAAGAGACCCAGTACTTC. This translates into CASSKETQYF.

The chain joins TRBV7-2 to TRBJ2-7, with 9 bases fitting TRBD2. The CDR3 is 15 residues long. V was clipped by 5 bases and J by 0 bases; unmatched bases: 5. CDR1 is SGHTA and CDR2 is FQGNSA in the germline V gene. DNA for the CDR3: TGTGCCAGCAGCCTTAGCGGGGGCCCCTCCTACGAGCAGTACTTC. Amino acid sequence: CASSLSGGPSYEQYF.

V gene TRBV7-2 combines with J gene TRBJ2-1; D is undetermined. V was shortened by 4 bases and J by 5 bases, with 15 bases between the two germline ends. This CDR3 spans 15 amino acids. Germline V gene lookup returns CDR1 SGHTA and CDR2 FQGNSA. CDR3 DNA sequence: TGTGCCAGCAGCTCCCAAACGACATTGGACAATGAGCAGTTCTTC. Translating it yields CASSSQTTLDNEQFF.

This rearrangement joins TRBV14 to TRBJ2-1; 8 bases agree with TRBD2. The germline V gene has CDR1 SGHDN and CDR2 FVKESK. The CDR3 spans 17 residues. Germline trimming cut 1 base from V and 8 bases from J; bases unmatched to any gene: 13. In nucleotides, the CDR3 is TGTGCCAGCAGCCAAGTAAGACGGGAGGGCTCAGGGGATGAGCAGTTCTTC. This encodes CASSQVRREGSGDEQFF.

The rearrangement joins TRBV7-2 to TRBJ1-4; 7 bases are a match to TRBD1. V shed 2 bases and J 0 bases; nucleotides not matched to a gene: 3. CDR3 length: 16 amino acids. Per germline, CDR1 SGHTA and CDR2 FQGNSA. The DNA for the CDR3 is TGTGCCAGCAGCTTATGGACAGGAGCAACTAATGAAAAACTGTTTTTT. Translation gives CASSLWTGATNEKLFF.

This sequence joins TRBV7-3 and TRBJ2-1; D might be TRBD2 (5 bases). Trimming cost V 4 bases and J 2 bases, with 9 bases left between them. CDR1 and CDR2 (germline): SGHTA, FQGTGA. The CDR3 spans 14 residues. The CDR3 DNA reads TGTGCCAGCAGCTCGCGGGCGGCCTACAATGAGCAGTTCTTC. The encoded protein is CASSSRAAYNEQFF.